The 18 T cell receptor beta chains given below trace back to one sample, sequenced in a study of T cells after yellow fever vaccination. MiXCR, run by TCRdb on the 5' RACE reads, gives a single entry per CDR3 protein. The repertoire has 620,000 or so distinct CDR3 sequences, 17% of them found once; the top ten carry 17%. Here the sequenced sample was PBMCs, taken 4 to 5 days after the first yellow fever vaccination. The source is a man aged 18 to 29 who received the YFV17D yellow fever vaccine.

This clonotype was seen only a few times. V and J are TRBV19 and TRBJ1-1, with 7 nucleotides matching TRBD1. Germline values: CDR1 LNHDA, CDR2 SQIVND (reference sequence). CDR3 length equals 14 residues. Trimming took 6 bases from V and 0 from J; bases not matched to a gene: 4. CDR3 residues: CASSGQVMNTEAFF. The CDR3 nucleotides read TGTGCCAGTAGCGGACAGGTGATGAACACTGAAGCTTTCTTT.

The chain recombines TRBV20-1 with TRBJ2-7, with TRBD2 matching 7 bases. The length of the CDR3 is 15 residues. The J segment lost 3 bases and the V segment lost 6 bases, leaving 14 bases of the junction unmatched. Germline V gives CDR1 DFQATT, CDR2 SNEGSKA (reference sequence). The CDR3 DNA reads TGCAGTGCGACTCCATTGGGCGGGGGAGGCTACGAGCAGTACTTC. Its translation is CSATPLGGGGYEQYF.

V gene TRBV20-1 combines with J gene TRBJ2-7; 8 bases line up with TRBD1. CDR3 length: 14 residues. Germline CDR1 DFQATT, CDR2 SNEGSKA (reference sequence). V lost 5 bases, J lost 5 bases, and 11 bases stayed unmatched. CDR3 residues: CSALLTGGIHEQYF. For the CDR3, the DNA is TGCAGTGCTCTACTCACAGGGGGTATCCACGAGCAGTACTTC.

This clonotype was detected only a few times. The rearrangement links TRBV15 to TRBJ2-5; TRBD2 agrees at 10 bases. The CDR3 is made up of 17 amino acids. From germline, CDR1 is LNHNV and CDR2 YYDKDF (reference sequence). With V trimmed by 1 base and J by 1 base, 6 bases remained unmatched. For the CDR3, the DNA is TGTGCCACCAGCAGAGGAAGCGGGGGGGCCAGCCAAGAGACCCAGTACTTC. Translating gives CATSRGSGGASQETQYF.

The rearrangement links TRBV29-1 to TRBJ2-5; 7 bases agree with TRBD2. This CDR3 is built from 12 residues. The germline V gene has CDR1 SQVTM and CDR2 ANQGSEA. The V segment lost 6 bases and the J segment 5 bases; nucleotides outside the gene matches: 6. CDR3 nucleotide sequence: TGCAGCGTGCCTCGGGGAGGGGAGACCCAGTACTTC. Amino acids: CSVPRGGETQYF. The full variable domain, its missing parts supplied by reference TRBV29-1 and TRBJ2-5, is SAVISQKPSRDICQRGTSLTIQCQVDSQVTMMFWYRQQPGQSLTLIATANQGSEATYESGFVIDKFPISRPNLTFSTLTVSNMSPEDSSIYLCSVPRGGETQYFGPGTRLLVL.

The table lists this clonotype with a few counts. J is TRBJ2-1 and V is TRBV4-1, with TRBD1 as a possible D gene (6 bases). Between the trimmed V and J ends, which lost 1 base and 3 bases, there was a span of 13 bases. The CDR3 is made up of 16 amino acids. Germline V gene lookup returns CDR1 MGHRA and CDR2 YSYEKL. CDR3 DNA sequence: TGCGCCAGCAGCCAAGCCCCGCAGGGGTTCTACAATGAGCAGTTCTTC. Encoded protein: CASSQAPQGFYNEQFF.

V gene TRBV29-1 combines with J gene TRBJ2-2; no firm D call. CDR1 and CDR2 from the germline V gene are SQVTM and ANQGSEA. The CDR3 consists of 13 residues. The ends were cut back, 2 bases at V and 0 bases at J, with 4 bases in the middle. CDR3 sequence: CSVELSNTGELFF. For the CDR3, the DNA is TGCAGCGTTGAACTATCGAACACCGGGGAGCTGTTTTTT.

This clonotype was picked up a small number of times. The chain carries TRBV24-1 and TRBJ2-3; TRBD1 matches 11 bases. The length of the CDR3 is 13 residues. Germline values: CDR1 KGHDR, CDR2 SFDVKD. V lost 9 bases to trimming and J lost 4 bases; unmatched junction nucleotides: 2. CDR3 DNA sequence: TGTGCCACCGAGGGACAGGGGGCAGATACGCAGTATTTT. Translation: CATEGQGADTQYF.

The chain carries TRBV7-2 and TRBJ2-4, with 9 nucleotides matching TRBD1. The V and J ends lost 5 bases and 6 bases, in that order; junction bases with no gene match: 2. Germline CDR1 and CDR2: SGHTA and FQGNSA. The CDR3 covers 13 residues. The CDR3 sequence: CASSADRGNIQYF. The CDR3 region has the DNA TGTGCCAGCAGCGCGGACAGGGGAAACATTCAGTACTTC.

V and J are TRBV3-1 and TRBJ1-6; D remains ambiguous. This CDR3 has 15 amino acids. Germline CDR1 and CDR2: LGHDT and YNNKEL (reference sequence). V lost 5 bases and J lost 1, with 9 bases in between. DNA of the CDR3: TGTGCCAGCAGCGGACTTTGGTCCTATAATTCACCCCTCCACTTT. Residues: CASSGLWSYNSPLHF.

The rearrangement links TRBV6-2 or TRBV6-3 to TRBJ1-1, with a tentative D call TRBD1 (5 bases). This CDR3 is built from 14 residues. Trimming stripped 7 bases from V and 5 bases from J, with 17 bases between. CDR1 and CDR2 (germline): MNHEY, SVGEGT. CDR3 residues: CASTLRGGRTEAFF. The CDR3 nucleotides read TGTGCCAGCACTCTTCGGGGGGGGAGAACTGAAGCTTTCTTT.

This clonotype has a handful of counts. The chain uses TRBV6-2 or TRBV6-3 and TRBJ2-3; no firm D call. The germline V and J ends were trimmed by 5 bases and 4 bases, with 16 bases remaining between them. CDR1 MNHEY and CDR2 SVGEGT come from the germline V gene. This CDR3 has 15 amino acids. The CDR3 DNA follows: TGTGCCAGCAGTAGGGCCCATGTCGGCCCAGATACGCAGTATTTT. This translates into CASSRAHVGPDTQYF.

This clonotype was seen repeatedly, ten times or more. V and J are TRBV7-2 and TRBJ1-2; D uncertain. CDR3 size: 14 residues. Germline assignment: CDR1 SGHTA and CDR2 FQGNSA. Deletions cut 2 bases from V and 3 bases from J, with 10 bases between. CDR3 sequence: CASSLLVVDYGYTF. CDR3 nucleotide sequence: TGTGCCAGCAGCTTACTGGTGGTTGACTATGGCTACACCTTC.

The rearrangement joins TRBV18 to TRBJ2-7; D remains ambiguous. There are 14 residues in the CDR3. Germline V gives CDR1 KGHSH, CDR2 LQKENI. V was trimmed by 3 bases and J by 5 bases, leaving 14 bases between them. The CDR3 loop is CASSPQQNHHEQYF. CDR3 DNA: TGTGCCAGCTCACCTCAGCAAAACCACCACGAGCAGTACTTC.

This sequence joins TRBV10-3 and TRBJ2-2; possibly TRBD1 for D (6 bases). CDR1 and CDR2 (germline): ENHRY, SYGVKD. The CDR3 spans 14 residues. V was shortened by 8 bases and J by 2 bases, with 12 bases between the two germline ends. The CDR3 DNA is TGTGCCATCCCAAGGGGGAGCAACACCGGGGAGCTGTTTTTT. Protein product: CAIPRGSNTGELFF.

The chain employs TRBV25-1 and TRBJ2-3; TRBD1 is a possible D gene (5 bases). Germline V gene sequence: CDR1 MGHDK, CDR2 SYGVNS. This CDR3 region has 19 residues. Trimming took off 6 bases at V and 5 bases at J, with 30 bases between the two ends. CDR3 protein: CASSLPTRVGAYRIDTQYF. DNA for the CDR3: TGTGCCAGCAGCCTCCCCACCAGGGTAGGGGCCTATCGGATAGATACGCAGTATTTT.

CDR3 loop: CASSQDLIGNQPQHF. The CDR3 nucleotides are TGTGCCAGCAGCCAAGATCTTATAGGCAATCAGCCCCAGCATTTT. This chain links TRBV4-2 with TRBJ1-5, with D unresolved. Germline V CDR1 and CDR2: LGHNA, YNFKEQ. The CDR3 runs 15 residues. Trimming removed 0 bases from V and 2 bases from J, with 8 bases in between.

V and J are TRBV6-1 and TRBJ1-6; 7 nucleotides agree with TRBD1. CDR1 is MNHNS, CDR2 SASEGT, per germline. There are 15 residues in the CDR3. V was pared by 6 bases and J by 9 bases, with 11 bases of the junction left unmatched. The CDR3, as DNA: TGTGCCAGCAGGCGACAGGGAATTGGTACTTCACCCCTCCACTTT. It translates to CASRRQGIGTSPLHF.